This T cell receptor beta chain emerged from a study of blood T cell repertoires in COVID-19 (dated by TCRdb to 2018 to 2021). Broadly, across the study: Collaborator samples came from the United States, Italy and Spain and covered acute and convalescent phases of COVID-19. A freely available public database, intended as a resource for researchers studying the immune response to SARS-CoV-2, is where the repertoires were released. Samples were obtained from the ongoing ImmuneRACE study (first 160 participants) and from 950 to 1,500 subjects provided by 6 global collaborators. The material from the prospective study consisted of cDNA or gDNA derived from T cells, B-cell-depleted T cells, or PBMCs. Sample metadata almost always included a de-identified subject ID, COVID-19 status, age in years and sex. The dataset comprised deeply sampled blood TCRbeta repertoires from subjects exposed to, actively infected with, or recovered from COVID-19. Where HLA class I and class II types were available, the types were taken from metadata supplied by the sample provider, not from assay-based typing. General study outcomes and caveats: The quantity of clinical and demographic metadata differed by source and by participant and was supplied without curation.

TCRbeta CDR3 regions were amplified from genomic DNA using the immunoSEQ Assay, a bias-controlled multiplex PCR. The original methods were these. Within the assay, amplification of reference gene primers was used to estimate how many nucleated cells each sample contained. Sequence reads were collapsed and filtered to measure the absolute abundance of every unique TCRbeta CDR3 rearrangement. Productive Simpson clonality was computed per sample as the square root of Simpson's diversity index over productive rearrangements. TCRdb provides this immuneACCESS table in a form limited to in-frame rearrangements. Some clones are lacking; in checked studies, under half of them reflect an unresolved V gene, and why the rest are absent is not known. The DNA gave D and trimming, while V, J and clone size come from that table. The sample table contains under 300,000 clones; only one count was recorded for more than 85% of them. The ten biggest clones cover over 6% of the sample.

The collaborating institutions used their own protocols to collect whole blood in K2EDTA tubes. Collaborator samples were shipped for TCRbeta analysis as frozen whole blood, isolated PBMCs, or DNA extracted from either sample type. Reading the germline V gene gives CDR1 MDHEN and CDR2 SYDVKM. Inclusive of the bounding cysteine and phenylalanine, the CDR3 is 13 residues long. The CDR3 DNA has 39 bases and is translated from base 1. V sheds 2 bases and J sheds 4 bases, leaving 6 bases between their ends. Worth noting for this clone: The antigen this receptor binds is unknown. One base away there is no much larger clone; base qualities are not given.

This TCR was recovered from a woman between 65 and 79 years old with active or convalescent COVID-19. Sequencing used peripheral blood. Rearrangement joined TRBV28 to TRBJ1-3, with the D gene not confidently named. Read as DNA, the sequence is TGTGCCAGCAGTTTAGTCAGGGGAAACACCATATATTTT. Translated, it reads CASSLVRGNTIYF. When the CDR3 is completed using the reference TRBV28 and TRBJ1-3 genes on either side, the full variable domain is DVKVTQSSRYLVKRTGEKVFLECVQDMDHENMFWYRQDPGLGLRLIYFSYDVKMKEKGDIPEGYSVSREKKERFSLILESASTNQTSMYLCASSLVRGNTIYFGEGSWLTVV.